This entry lists 12 T cell receptor beta chains sequenced from one sample in a study of response to subunit inactivated influenza vaccine. In TCRdb, the RT-PCR reads were re-called with MiXCR into one record per CDR3 protein. The table includes 590,000 or so distinct CDR3 sequences, around 15% detected once. Sequenced here: PBMCs from blood, sampled 14 to 15 days before vaccination. The source of these receptors is a man aged 45-65 years who received an inactivated influenza vaccine.

Only a few counts were recorded for this clonotype. This chain connects TRBV7-9 to TRBJ2-1; D is ambiguous. Germline assignment: CDR1 SEHNR and CDR2 FQNEAQ (reference sequence). V lost 4 bases, J lost 6 bases, and 10 bases lay in between. The CDR3 totals 13 residues. The CDR3 DNA sequence: TGTGCCAGCAGCTCAACAAACACCAATGAGCAGTTCTTC. It encodes CASSSTNTNEQFF.

This chain uses TRBV10-3 with TRBJ2-7, with D perhaps assigned TRBD1 or TRBD2 (5 bases each). This CDR3 region has 14 residues. The germline V gene encodes CDR1 ENHRY and CDR2 SYGVKD. Trimming removed 7 bases from V and 4 bases from J, with 17 bases in between. DNA for the CDR3: TGTGCCATCAAGGTCGGGATGGGGGAATACGAGCAGTACTTC. As protein: CAIKVGMGEYEQYF.

The chain links TRBV6-2 or TRBV6-3 to TRBJ2-3; no clear D gene. V gave up 5 bases and J gave up 2 bases, with 17 bases separating them. The germline V gene has CDR1 MNHEY and CDR2 SVGEGT. The CDR3 is 16 residues long. The CDR3 protein is CASSPGPESNTDTQYF. The CDR3 nucleotides read TGTGCCAGCAGTCCCGGACCGGAGTCTAACACAGATACGCAGTATTTT.

This chain connects TRBV6-2 or TRBV6-3 to TRBJ2-1; D is undetermined. CDR3 length: 15 amino acids. Germline V lookup: CDR1 MNHEY, CDR2 SVGEGT. Trimming removed 0 bases from V and 4 bases from J, with 10 bases in between. CDR3 DNA: TGTGCCAGCAGTTACTCGGGAATGAGGTACAATGAGCAGTTCTTC. Its protein is CASSYSGMRYNEQFF.

The sample holds many counts of this clonotype. The chain couples TRBV2 to TRBJ1-1; D ambiguous. Trimming cost V 6 bases and J 7 bases, with 9 bases left between them. CDR1 and CDR2 from the germline V gene are SNHLY and FYNNEI. CDR3 length: 11 residues. Here the CDR3 reads CASSPQREAFF. The CDR3 DNA follows: TGTGCCAGCAGCCCGCAGCGTGAAGCTTTCTTT.

This clonotype was picked up a small number of times. As DNA, the CDR3 is TGTGCCAGCAGTCGCAGGCGGGAGGGCCCGGGGACCCAGTACTTC. It encodes CASSRRREGPGTQYF. J is TRBJ2-5 and V is TRBV6-1; 9 bases agree with TRBD2. This CDR3 is built from 15 residues. The germline gives CDR1 MNHNS, CDR2 SASEGT. With 5 bases clipped from V and 7 bases from J, the junction kept 11 bases outside the gene matches.

As regards this clonotype: A read error is possible here, since a much larger clone lies one base away. This chain joins TRBV6-6 and TRBJ2-2; D might be TRBD2 (6 bases). Germline lookup yields CDR1 MNHNY and CDR2 SVGAGI (reference sequence). The length of the CDR3 is 13 residues. CDR3 residues: CASSRDRTGGLFF. The CDR3 DNA follows: TGTGCCAGCAGTCGGGATCGTACCGGGGGGCTGTTTTTT.

This clonotype has more than one count but fewer than ten. The genes are TRBV28 and TRBJ2-7; 7 bases fit TRBD1. The CDR3 consists of 15 residues. Per the germline V gene, CDR1 is MDHEN and CDR2 is SYDVKM. V trimming: 3 bases; J trimming: 4 bases; junction bases outside the gene matches: 9. In nucleotides, the CDR3 is TGTGCCAGCAGTTTCTCTAGACAGGGAACTTACGAGCAGTACTTC. Translating gives CASSFSRQGTYEQYF.

This clonotype has at least ten counts. The chain combines TRBV27 with TRBJ1-2; no clear D gene. Germline V gives CDR1 MNHEY, CDR2 SMNVEV (reference sequence). CDR3 length: 13 amino acids. V lost 2 bases and J 0 bases, leaving 4 bases between the germline ends. The CDR3 DNA follows: TGTGCCAGCAGTTTAGTCCCTAACTATGGCTACACCTTC. Translated: CASSLVPNYGYTF.

The table lists this clonotype with a few counts. CDR3 DNA sequence: TGTGCCAGCAGTGGATACGACAGGGTCATCTCCTACGAGCAGTACTTC. Translated: CASSGYDRVISYEQYF. This rearrangement joins TRBV2 to TRBJ2-7, with 7 bases identical to TRBD1. The CDR3 covers 16 residues. Germline CDR1 and CDR2: SNHLY and FYNNEI. The V and J ends lost 4 bases and 0 bases, in that order; junction bases with no gene match: 9.

J is TRBJ2-5 and V is TRBV18; 7 bases match TRBD2. The CDR3 totals 15 residues. Germline V CDR1 and CDR2: KGHSH, LQKENI. With 5 bases clipped from V and 5 bases from J, the junction kept 11 bases outside the gene matches. The CDR3 bases are TGTGCCAGCTCATCGCGACCCCGGGGGGATGAGACCCAGTACTTC. It codes for CASSSRPRGDETQYF. The entire variable domain, with the rest obtained from reference TRBV18 and TRBJ2-5, is as follows: NAGVMQNPRHLVRRRGQEARLRCSPMKGHSHVYWYRQLPEEGLKFMVYLQKENIIDESGMPKERFSAEFPKEGPSILRIQQVVRGDSAAYFCASSSRPRGDETQYFGPGTRLLVL.

In this sample, this clonotype turned up a few times. This rearrangement joins TRBV6-2 or TRBV6-3 to TRBJ2-1, with 14 bases identical to TRBD2. There are 17 residues in the CDR3. J was trimmed by 4 bases and V by 4 bases; bases with no gene match: 6. Per the germline V gene, CDR1 is MNHEY and CDR2 is SVGEGT. This CDR3 reads CASSSHGTSGGYNEQFF. The CDR3 DNA reads as TGTGCCAGCAGTTCCCACGGGACTAGCGGGGGTTACAATGAGCAGTTCTTC.